Listed below are T cell receptor beta chains from one sample, sequenced in a study of human T cells and chemical hapten exposure. One entry per CDR3 protein, called by TCRdb with MiXCR from the RACE reads. The sample has roughly 260,000 distinct CDR3 sequences, 7.5% to 10% seen once. Sequencing was performed on whole blood, taken in connection with sensitization to the hapten diphenylcyclopropenone (DPC). The receptors were sampled from a woman aged 40 to 50 with alopecia areata. Some clones in this sample may be carry-over from other donors' samples. Each CDR3 is given with its conserved first and last residue. The order of the fields is J gene, V gene, clone size, D gene, CDR3 DNA, CDR3 protein. The D gene is left open where the match is weak. Only part of the rows carry a size: once, few, many, or a class if the clone is expanded.

TRBJ2-5	TRBV7-2	NA	TRBD1	TGTGCCAGCAGCTTTAGACAGGGGCGACAAGAGACCCAGTACTTC	CASSFRQGRQETQYF
TRBJ2-7	TRBV30	few	NA	TGTGCCTGGAGTGCCGGGTATTCCTACGAGCAGTACTTC	CAWSAGYSYEQYF
TRBJ2-7	TRBV7-9	many	NA	TGTGCCAGCAGCTCAAGCAACCTGTCGGAGGCTTGGGTCTTC	CASSSSNLSEAWVF
TRBJ2-2	TRBV7-2	NA	NA	TGTGCCAGCAGCTACTCAGCGGCAACCGGGGAGCTGTTTTTT	CASSYSAATGELFF
TRBJ2-7	TRBV6-5	few	TRBD1	TGTGCCAGCAGTTCAACCCGACAGGGGGTATCGTACGAGCAGTACTTC	CASSSTRQGVSYEQYF
TRBJ1-1	TRBV27	few	TRBD1	TGTGCCAGCAGGAAGACAGGGGGTGAAGCTTTCTTT	CASRKTGGEAFF
TRBJ2-7	TRBV12-3/TRBV12-4	few	TRBD1	TGTGTCACCAGTACGACAGGGCCCTACGAGCAGTACTTC	CVTSTTGPYEQYF
TRBJ2-4	TRBV7-8	NA	TRBD2	TGTGCCAGCAGCGAGGGGGTAGCGGGAGGGCATGCCAAAAACATTCAGTACTTC	CASSEGVAGGHAKNIQYF
TRBJ1-4	TRBV27	few	NA	TGTGCCAGCAGTTTATTTGGGGATGAAAAACTGTTTTTT	CASSLFGDEKLFF
TRBJ1-4	TRBV12-3/TRBV12-4	many	NA	TGTGCCAGCAGTCGCGGGGCCGGCGCTGAAAAACTGTTTTTT	CASSRGAGAEKLFF
TRBJ2-1	TRBV29-1	many	TRBD1	TGCAGCGTTGAATGGGGACAGGGGGATGAGGGAGCATCCTACAATGAGCAGTTCTTC	CSVEWGQGDEGASYNEQFF
TRBJ2-3	TRBV6-1	many	TRBD2	TGTGCCAGCAGGACACTAGCGGGAGGGCCAGATACGCAGTATTTT	CASRTLAGGPDTQYF
TRBJ2-7	TRBV28	NA	NA	TGTGCCAGCAGGGGTCGGACCGTCTCCGACGAGCAGTACTTC	CASRGRTVSDEQYF
TRBJ1-4	TRBV27	few	TRBD1	TGTGCCAGCTCTCGACAGGGGGCTTCAACTAATGAAAAACTGTTTTTT	CASSRQGASTNEKLFF
TRBJ1-5	TRBV28	NA	NA	TGTGCCAGCAGTTTAAGTAGGGTAGGCGGAAGGCCCCAGCATTTT	CASSLSRVGGRPQHF
TRBJ1-6	TRBV7-2	few	NA	TGTGCCAGCAGCAAGGAAGGCAGGCTCTCAAATTCACCCCTCCACTTT	CASSKEGRLSNSPLHF
TRBJ2-2	TRBV24-1	few	TRBD1	TGTGCCACCAGTGACCCTGGACAGGGGACGGGCACCGGGGAGCTGTTTTTT	CATSDPGQGTGTGELFF
TRBJ1-5	TRBV28	few	NA	TGTGCCAGCAGCCGACCCTGGCAGTTTAATCAGCCCCAGCATTTT	CASSRPWQFNQPQHF
TRBJ2-1	TRBV9	NA	NA	TGTGCCAGCAGCGCGGGACTCTACAATGAGCAGTTCTTC	CASSAGLYNEQFF
TRBJ2-1	TRBV2	few	TRBD2	TGTGCCAGCAGTACGCGAATTCTAGCGGGAGGGCAGTTCTTC	CASSTRILAGGQFF
TRBJ2-7	TRBV28	NA	NA	TGTGCCAGCAGAACAGACAGGCTTGGCGAGCAGTACTTC	CASRTDRLGEQYF
TRBJ2-5	TRBV7-2	few	NA	TGTGCCAGCAGCTGGCCGCAAGAGACCCAGTACTTC	CASSWPQETQYF
TRBJ2-1	TRBV12-3/TRBV12-4	many	NA	TGTGCCAGCAGTCTGGACACCCTGAATGAGCAGTTCTTC	CASSLDTLNEQFF
TRBJ2-3	TRBV3-1	NA	NA	TGTGCCAGCAGCCAAAACCCGGGGACGACAGATACGCAGTATTTT	CASSQNPGTTDTQYF
TRBJ2-7	TRBV6-5	NA	TRBD2	TGTGCCAGCACTCCCTCCGGGGGGACTTACGAGCAGTACTTC	CASTPSGGTYEQYF
TRBJ2-7	TRBV5-5	NA	NA	TGTGCCAGCAGCTTTTGGCGAACTGCCTACGAGCAGTACTTC	CASSFWRTAYEQYF
TRBJ2-1	TRBV4-3	few	NA	TGCGCCAGCAGCCAAGATCAAGCGCCTGAGCAGTTCTTC	CASSQDQAPEQFF
TRBJ2-6	TRBV29-1	NA	NA	TGCAGCGTGACGGTCTGGGACCCCTCTGGGGCCAACGTCCTGACTTTC	CSVTVWDPSGANVLTF
TRBJ2-7	TRBV24-1	few	TRBD2	TGTGCCACCAGTGACCCCACTAGCGGGAGAGCCGAGCAGTACTTC	CATSDPTSGRAEQYF